These 28 T cell receptor beta chains originate from one sample sequenced in a study of technical replicates of blood from a few donors. TCRdb's table, derived via immunoSEQ multiplex PCR, lists solely in-frame clones and lacks some. The table shows fewer than 90,000 clones, with roughly 90% occurring only once. The sequencing input was T cells isolated from PBMCs. These receptor sequences come from a human donor in good health.

DNA for the CDR3: TGTGCCACCAGCAGAGGAACAGACCACGAGCAGTACTTC. It yields the protein CATSRGTDHEQYF. The chain uses TRBV15 and TRBJ2-7; D unresolved. CDR3 length equals 13 residues. CDR1 and CDR2 from the germline V gene are LNHNV and YYDKDF (reference sequence). Trimming cost V 1 base and J 5 bases, with 9 bases left between them.

The chain uses TRBV2 and TRBJ2-1, with 9 bases aligning to TRBD2. This CDR3 spans 13 amino acids. Germline-derived CDR1 and CDR2 are SNHLY and FYNNEI. V lost 7 bases to trimming and J lost 5 bases; unmatched junction nucleotides: 3. For the CDR3, the DNA is TGTGCCAGCATGGCGGGAGGGGACAATGAGCAGTTCTTC. Its protein is CASMAGGDNEQFF.

The chain couples TRBV7-9 to TRBJ2-7, with a tentative D call TRBD2 (6 bases). The germline V and J ends were trimmed by 4 bases and 7 bases, with 8 bases remaining between them. CDR1 SEHNR and CDR2 FQNEAQ come from the germline V gene (reference sequence). The CDR3 runs 11 residues. This CDR3 reads CASSSRGEQYF. The CDR3 DNA sequence: TGTGCCAGCAGCTCCCGGGGGGAGCAGTACTTC.

This clone was seen only once. The chain joins TRBV5-1 to TRBJ2-1, with D possibly matching TRBD2 (6 bases). The CDR3 runs 15 residues. Germline CDR1 SGHRS, CDR2 YFSETQ. The V end was cut by 4 bases, the J end by 4 bases, with 15 bases between. The CDR3 here is CASSVGTGTYNEQFF. The CDR3 DNA follows: TGCGCCAGCAGCGTAGGTACCGGGACTTACAATGAGCAGTTCTTC.

V and J are TRBV7-3 and TRBJ2-1; a weak D match, TRBD2 (6 bases). The V end was cut by 6 bases, the J end by 10 bases, with 22 bases between. This CDR3 contains 15 residues. CDR1 is SGHTA, CDR2 FQGTGA, per germline. CDR3 in DNA: TGTGCCAGCAGTTCCCAGGGAGCGGGCCACAGGGAGCAGTTCTTC. Residues: CASSSQGAGHREQFF.

V usage is TRBV28 and J usage is TRBJ2-2, with TRBD1 matching 9 bases. This CDR3 contains 15 residues. The trim removed 2 bases at V and 3 bases at J, leaving 1 base unmatched. Germline V CDR1 and CDR2: MDHEN, SYDVKM. CDR3 loop: CASSLGTGYTGELFF. DNA for the CDR3: TGTGCCAGCAGTTTAGGGACAGGGTACACCGGGGAGCTGTTTTTT. The variable domain in full, with the rest retrieved from reference TRBV28 and TRBJ2-2, is DVKVTQSSRYLVKRTGEKVFLECVQDMDHENMFWYRQDPGLGLRLIYFSYDVKMKEKGDIPEGYSVSREKKERFSLILESASTNQTSMYLCASSLGTGYTGELFFGEGSRLTVL.

The rearrangement uses TRBV19 and TRBJ1-1; D unresolved. Trimming removed 7 bases from V and 1 base from J, with 13 bases in between. The CDR3 has 14 residues. Germline CDR1 and CDR2: LNHDA and SQIVND (reference sequence). This CDR3 is CASIPRRGNTEAFF. In DNA, the CDR3 is TGTGCCAGTATTCCCAGAAGAGGGAACACTGAAGCTTTCTTT. Full variable domain (remainder filled in from reference TRBV19 and TRBJ1-1): DGGITQSPKYLFRKEGQNVTLSCEQNLNHDAMYWYRQDPGQGLRLIYYSQIVNDFQKGDIAEGYSVSREKKESFPLTVTSAQKNPTAFYLCASIPRRGNTEAFFGQGTRLTVV.

This clone appeared a single time. This chain links TRBV30 with TRBJ1-3; no clear D gene. CDR3 size: 14 residues. Per germline, CDR1 GTSNPN and CDR2 SVGIG (reference sequence). V was shortened by 4 bases and J by 2 bases, with 12 bases between the two germline ends. DNA of the CDR3: TGTGCCTGGACTATCGGAGGACCTGGAAACACCATATATTTT. It codes for CAWTIGGPGNTIYF.

The chain uses TRBV30 and TRBJ2-5; TRBD2 aligns across 9 bases. V was pared by 0 bases and J by 4 bases, with 0 bases of the junction left unmatched. The length of the CDR3 is 13 residues. The germline V gene encodes CDR1 GTSNPN and CDR2 SVGIG (reference sequence). The CDR3 DNA follows: TGTGCCTGGAGTGTACTAGCGGGAGAGACCCAGTACTTC. It specifies CAWSVLAGETQYF.

As regards this clone: The junction shows a germline mismatch at one end, possibly a read error. The chain couples TRBV5-4 to TRBJ2-7; 9 bases match TRBD2. CDR1 SGHNT and CDR2 YYREEE come from the germline V gene (reference sequence). This CDR3 spans 16 amino acids. The CDR3 DNA is TGTGCCGGCAGCTTGGATCCTAGCGGGAAGTCCTACGAGCAGTACTTC. This translates into CAGSLDPSGKSYEQYF.

The V and J genes are TRBV28 and TRBJ2-7; D call uncertain. The CDR3 sequence is 14 residues long. V was cut by 5 bases and J by 6 bases, with 17 bases left in between. The germline V gene encodes CDR1 MDHEN and CDR2 SYDVKM. CDR3 bases: TGTGCCAGCAGTCTCACACCACCCTTAAGCGAGCAGTACTTC. The encoded protein is CASSLTPPLSEQYF.

A note on this clone: At one boundary the junction diverges from the germline segment, which might be a read error. The V call is TRBV13, the J call TRBJ2-3; no reliable D call. The V gene's germline CDR1 is PRHDT and CDR2 FYEKMQ (reference sequence). CDR3 length: 14 residues. CDR3: CASSLGEVADTQYF. The CDR3 coding sequence is TGTGCCAGCAGCCTAGGTGAGGTAGCAGATACGCAGTATTTT. The full variable domain, its missing parts supplied by reference TRBV13 and TRBJ2-3, is AAGVIQSPRHLIKEKRETATLKCYPIPRHDTVYWYQQGPGQDPQFLISFYEKMQSDKGSIPDRFSAQQFSDYHSELNMSSLELGDSALYFCASSLGEVADTQYFGPGTRLTVL.

The CDR3 nucleotides read TGTGCCAGCAGCTTAGCCGGGACAAAATTGGGCGGCTACACCTTC. Translation gives CASSLAGTKLGGYTF. This chain connects TRBV13 to TRBJ1-2; a weak D match, TRBD1 (6 bases). Trimming removed 1 base at V and 8 bases at J, with 17 bases between. In germline, CDR1 is PRHDT, CDR2 FYEKMQ (reference sequence). This CDR3 contains 15 residues.

V is TRBV9 and J is TRBJ2-2; TRBD1 matches at 7 bases. The CDR3 extends over 16 amino acids. The V gene end was trimmed by 4 bases and the J gene end by 3 bases; junction bases not matched to a gene: 9. CDR1 and CDR2 from the germline V gene are SGDLS and YYNGEE. The CDR3 DNA reads as TGTGCCAGCAGCCCGGTGGACAGGATTGACACCGGGGAGCTGTTTTTT. The encoded protein is CASSPVDRIDTGELFF.

In its sample, this clone was seen a few times. This rearrangement joins TRBV30 to TRBJ1-1, with unresolved D. Germline lookup yields CDR1 GTSNPN and CDR2 SVGIG (reference sequence). CDR3 length: 13 amino acids. Trimming took 5 bases from V and 0 from J, leaving 10 bases between them. The CDR3 nucleotides read TGTGCCTGGGCCTCGACAATGAACACTGAAGCTTTCTTT. Amino acids: CAWASTMNTEAFF.

The chain recombines TRBV7-3 with TRBJ2-3; D possibly corresponds to TRBD2 (7 bases). Germline-derived CDR1 and CDR2 are SGHTA and FQGTGA. Trimming shortened V by 5 bases and J by 3 bases, and 18 bases separated the two germline ends. The CDR3 sequence is 16 residues long. CDR3 DNA: TGTGCCAGCAGCACCCTTGGGGGCGGGAGAACAGATACGCAGTATTTT. It yields the protein CASSTLGGGRTDTQYF.

The chain is built from TRBV29-1 and TRBJ1-1; D gene ambiguous. The V gene lost 7 bases and the J gene lost 2 bases, with 5 bases spanning the gap. This CDR3 contains 10 residues. Germline assignment: CDR1 SQVTM and CDR2 ANQGSEA. The CDR3 bases are TGCAGCGCTTTTAACACTGAAGCTTTCTTT. Its protein is CSAFNTEAFF.

The V and J genes are TRBV9 and TRBJ2-2; maybe TRBD1 (5 bases). Germline CDR1 and CDR2: SGDLS and YYNGEE. Trimming cost V 0 bases and J 5 bases, with 8 bases left between them. This CDR3 has 14 amino acids. The CDR3 region has the DNA TGTGCCAGCAGCGTAGCAGGGTTAACCGGGGAGCTGTTTTTT. Protein: CASSVAGLTGELFF.

V and J are TRBV30 and TRBJ2-5, with a possible D match to TRBD2 (5 bases). The ends were cut back, 6 bases at V and 4 bases at J, with 15 bases in the middle. Germline V lookup: CDR1 GTSNPN, CDR2 SVGIG (reference sequence). This CDR3 contains 13 residues. The CDR3 nucleotides read TGTGCCTGTACTCGGGGTCTTACAGAGACCCAGTACTTC. It translates to CACTRGLTETQYF.

Only one count was recorded for this clone. The V and J genes are TRBV6-5 and TRBJ2-5; D is ambiguous. CDR3 length: 12 amino acids. CDR1 MNHEY and CDR2 SVGAGI come from the germline V gene. Trimming pared 5 bases from V and 5 bases from J, leaving 9 bases between. The CDR3 is CASSPRRETQYF. The CDR3, as DNA: TGTGCCAGCAGTCCCCGCAGGGAGACCCAGTACTTC.

The V gene is TRBV28, the J gene TRBJ1-4, with 8 bases lining up with TRBD1. V lost 3 bases and J lost 6; bases outside the gene matches: 6. Germline lookup yields CDR1 MDHEN and CDR2 SYDVKM. The CDR3 has 15 amino acids. The CDR3 nucleotides are TGTGCCAGCAGTTTGGACAGGGAAGTCGATGAAAAACTGTTTTTT. Protein: CASSLDREVDEKLFF.

The CDR3 is CASSSQDRYEQYF. CDR3 bases: TGTGCCAGTAGTTCGCAGGACAGATACGAGCAGTACTTC. The chain couples TRBV19 to TRBJ2-7; D is perhaps TRBD1 (6 bases). The CDR3 is 13 residues long. Deletions cut 5 bases from V and 4 bases from J, with 12 bases between. CDR1 LNHDA and CDR2 SQIVND come from the germline V gene (reference sequence).

In DNA, the CDR3 is TGTGCCAGCAGCCAAGATTCATCGGTCGCCGGGGCCAACGTCCTGACTTTC. It translates to CASSQDSSVAGANVLTF. This chain links TRBV4-2 with TRBJ2-6; D ambiguous. Germline V gives CDR1 LGHNA, CDR2 YNFKEQ. Deletions cut 0 bases from V and 4 bases from J, with 13 bases between. There are 17 residues in the CDR3.

V usage is TRBV29-1 and J usage is TRBJ1-2; D remains ambiguous. The length of the CDR3 is 13 residues. The germline V gene encodes CDR1 SQVTM and CDR2 ANQGSEA. The V and J ends lost 4 bases and 4 bases respectively, with 13 bases between them. DNA for the CDR3: TGCAGCGTTGGCTTAGGGAGCGGCTATGGCTACACCTTC. Its translation: CSVGLGSGYGYTF.

The chain carries TRBV7-3 and TRBJ2-1; TRBD2 matches at 9 bases. The CDR3 totals 15 residues. J was trimmed by 6 bases and V by 2 bases; bases with no gene match: 5. Germline V CDR1 and CDR2: SGHTA, FQGTGA. CDR3 loop: CASSLLAGAPNEQFF. The CDR3 DNA reads TGTGCCAGCAGCTTATTAGCGGGAGCCCCCAATGAGCAGTTCTTC.

This clone showed up just once. This sequence joins TRBV5-6 and TRBJ2-7, with 10 bases matching TRBD2. Trimming cost V 3 bases and J 6 bases; bases outside gene matches: 3. Germline V lookup: CDR1 SGHDT, CDR2 YYEEEE. CDR3 length equals 13 residues. The CDR3 protein is CASSSGLATEQYF. CDR3 DNA: TGTGCCAGCAGCTCGGGACTAGCGACCGAGCAGTACTTC. The full variable domain, in which reference TRBV5-6 and TRBJ2-7 provide the parts outside the CDR3, is DAGVTQSPTHLIKTRGQQVTLRCSPKSGHDTVSWYQQALGQGPQFIFQYYEEEERQRGNFPDRFSGHQFPNYSSELNVNALLLGDSALYLCASSSGLATEQYFGPGTRLTVT.

The V gene is TRBV13, the J gene TRBJ2-7; TRBD1 matches at 7 bases. The CDR3 covers 15 residues. V lost 2 bases and J lost 5; bases outside the gene matches: 9. In germline, CDR1 is PRHDT, CDR2 FYEKMQ (reference sequence). The CDR3 sequence is CASSLPGQLLHEQYF. In DNA, the CDR3 is TGTGCCAGCAGCTTACCGGGACAGCTCCTCCACGAGCAGTACTTC.

V is TRBV9 and J is TRBJ2-1; the match to TRBD2 covers 10 bases. Germline-derived CDR1 and CDR2 are SGDLS and YYNGEE. CDR3 size: 15 residues. Losses at the gene ends were 0 bases for V and 6 bases for J; bases not matched to a gene: 3. The CDR3 bases are TGTGCCAGCAGCGTAGCTAGCGGGAGTGGCAATGAGCAGTTCTTC. This sequence encodes CASSVASGSGNEQFF.